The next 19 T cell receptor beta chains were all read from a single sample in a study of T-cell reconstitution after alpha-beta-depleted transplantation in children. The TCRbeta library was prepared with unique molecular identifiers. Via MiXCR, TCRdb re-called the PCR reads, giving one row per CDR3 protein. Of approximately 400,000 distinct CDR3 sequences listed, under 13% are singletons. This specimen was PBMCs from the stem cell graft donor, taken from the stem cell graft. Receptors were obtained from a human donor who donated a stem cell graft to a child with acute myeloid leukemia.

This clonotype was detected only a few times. The DNA of the CDR3 is TGTGCCAGCAGTTTGGGGCAGTACGGCTATGGCTACACCTTC. Its translation is CASSLGQYGYGYTF. The V and J genes are TRBV6-5 and TRBJ1-2, with TRBD1 as a possible D gene (5 bases). Trimming pared 4 bases from V and 4 bases from J, leaving 13 bases between. The CDR3 loop spans 14 amino acids. Looked up from germline, CDR1 is MNHEY and CDR2 is SVGAGI.

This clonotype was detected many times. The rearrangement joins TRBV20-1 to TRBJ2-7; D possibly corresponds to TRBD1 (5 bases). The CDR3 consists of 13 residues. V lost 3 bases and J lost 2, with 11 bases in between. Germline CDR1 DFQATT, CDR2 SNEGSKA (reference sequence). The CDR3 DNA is TGCAGTGCTAGTAAGCCAGGGACCTACGAGCAGTACTTC. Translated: CSASKPGTYEQYF.

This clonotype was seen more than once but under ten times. CDR3 nucleotide sequence: TGTGCCAGCAGCTTAGCGGGCAGGGGAGGCAATCAGCCCCAGCATTTT. Translation: CASSLAGRGGNQPQHF. J is TRBJ1-5 and V is TRBV7-6; perhaps TRBD1 as D (6 bases). Deletions cut 0 bases from V and 2 bases from J, with 11 bases between. The CDR3 runs 16 residues. Germline V gene lookup returns CDR1 SGHVS and CDR2 FNYEAQ.

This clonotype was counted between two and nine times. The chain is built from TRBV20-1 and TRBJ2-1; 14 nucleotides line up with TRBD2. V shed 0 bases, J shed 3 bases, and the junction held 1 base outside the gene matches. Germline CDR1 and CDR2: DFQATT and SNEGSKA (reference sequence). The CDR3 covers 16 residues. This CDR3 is CSAREGTSGGYNEQFF. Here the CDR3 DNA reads TGCAGTGCTAGAGAGGGGACTAGCGGGGGCTACAATGAGCAGTTCTTC.

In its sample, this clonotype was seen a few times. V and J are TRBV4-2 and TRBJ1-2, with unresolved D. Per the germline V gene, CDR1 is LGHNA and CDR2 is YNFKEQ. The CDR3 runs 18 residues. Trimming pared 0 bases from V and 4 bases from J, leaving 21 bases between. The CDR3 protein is CASSQDLSVGSQFYGYTF. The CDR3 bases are TGTGCCAGCAGCCAAGATTTAAGTGTGGGCAGTCAATTCTATGGCTACACCTTC.

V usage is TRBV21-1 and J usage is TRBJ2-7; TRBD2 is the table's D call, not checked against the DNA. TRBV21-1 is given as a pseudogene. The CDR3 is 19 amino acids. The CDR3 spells CASSKERRGKRTLTYEQYF. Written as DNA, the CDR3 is TGTGCCAGCAGCAAAGAAAGGAGGGGCAAGCGGACACTGACCTACGAGCAGTACTTC.

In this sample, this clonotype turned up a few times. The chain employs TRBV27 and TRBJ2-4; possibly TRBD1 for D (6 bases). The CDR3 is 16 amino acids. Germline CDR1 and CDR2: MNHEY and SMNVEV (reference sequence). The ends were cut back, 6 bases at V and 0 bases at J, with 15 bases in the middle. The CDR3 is CASRGYLTGAKNIQYF. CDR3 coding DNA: TGTGCCAGCAGGGGGTATTTGACAGGAGCCAAAAACATTCAGTACTTC.

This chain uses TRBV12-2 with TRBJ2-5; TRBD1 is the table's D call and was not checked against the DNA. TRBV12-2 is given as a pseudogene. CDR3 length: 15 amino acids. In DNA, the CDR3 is TGTGCAAGTCGCTTAGCGTGGGCAGGGCAGGAGACCCAGTACTTC. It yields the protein CASRLAWAGQETQYF.

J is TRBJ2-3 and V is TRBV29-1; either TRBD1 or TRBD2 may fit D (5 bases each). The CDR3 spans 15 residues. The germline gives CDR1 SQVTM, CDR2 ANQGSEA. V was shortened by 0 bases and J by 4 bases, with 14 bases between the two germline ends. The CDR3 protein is CSVEDLRGYSDTQYF. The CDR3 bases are TGCAGCGTTGAAGATCTGAGGGGCTATTCAGATACGCAGTATTTT.

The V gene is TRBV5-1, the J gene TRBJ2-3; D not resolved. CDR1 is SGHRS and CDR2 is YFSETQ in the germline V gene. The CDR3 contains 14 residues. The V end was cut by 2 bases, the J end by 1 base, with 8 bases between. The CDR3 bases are TGCGCCAGCAGCTTTGGACCCGGCACAGATACGCAGTATTTT. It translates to CASSFGPGTDTQYF.

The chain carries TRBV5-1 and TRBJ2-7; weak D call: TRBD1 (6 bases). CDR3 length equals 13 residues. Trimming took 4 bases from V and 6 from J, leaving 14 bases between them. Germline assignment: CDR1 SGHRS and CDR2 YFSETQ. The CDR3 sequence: CASSPTGNSEQYV. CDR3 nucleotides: TGCGCCAGCAGCCCGACAGGTAACTCCGAGCAGTACGTC.

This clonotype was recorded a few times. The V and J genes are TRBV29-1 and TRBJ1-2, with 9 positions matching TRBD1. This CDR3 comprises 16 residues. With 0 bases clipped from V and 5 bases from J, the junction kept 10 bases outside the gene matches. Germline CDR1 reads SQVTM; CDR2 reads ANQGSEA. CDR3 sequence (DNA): TGCAGCGTTGAAGATCCCCTGGACAGGGGTCAATATGGCTACACCTTC. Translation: CSVEDPLDRGQYGYTF.

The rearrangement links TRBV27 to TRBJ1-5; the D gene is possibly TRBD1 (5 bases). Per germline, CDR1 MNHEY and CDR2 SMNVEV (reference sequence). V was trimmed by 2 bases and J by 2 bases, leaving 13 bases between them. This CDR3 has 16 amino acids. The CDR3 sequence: CASSLTGEGGNQPQHF. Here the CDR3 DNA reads TGTGCCAGCAGTTTAACCGGGGAAGGGGGCAATCAGCCCCAGCATTTT.

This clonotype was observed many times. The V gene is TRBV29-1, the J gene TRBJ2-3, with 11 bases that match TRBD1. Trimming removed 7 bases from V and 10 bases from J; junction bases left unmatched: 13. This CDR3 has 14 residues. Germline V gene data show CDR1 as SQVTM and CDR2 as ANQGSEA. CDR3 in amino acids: CSGQYWDRGFAQYF. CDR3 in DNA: TGCAGCGGGCAATATTGGGACAGGGGGTTTGCGCAGTATTTT.

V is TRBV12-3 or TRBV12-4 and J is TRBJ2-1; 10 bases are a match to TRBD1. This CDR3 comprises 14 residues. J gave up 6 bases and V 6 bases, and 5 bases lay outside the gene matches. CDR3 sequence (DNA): TGTGCCAGCAGACCGGGACAGGGGAGCAATGAGCAGTTCTTC. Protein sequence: CASRPGQGSNEQFF.

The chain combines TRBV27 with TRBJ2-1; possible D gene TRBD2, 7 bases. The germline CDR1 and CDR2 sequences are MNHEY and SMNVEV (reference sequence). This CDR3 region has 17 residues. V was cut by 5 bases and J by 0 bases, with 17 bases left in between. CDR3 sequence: CASSRLRGGDSYNEQFF. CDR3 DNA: TGTGCCAGCAGTCGCCTAAGGGGGGGTGACTCCTACAATGAGCAGTTCTTC.

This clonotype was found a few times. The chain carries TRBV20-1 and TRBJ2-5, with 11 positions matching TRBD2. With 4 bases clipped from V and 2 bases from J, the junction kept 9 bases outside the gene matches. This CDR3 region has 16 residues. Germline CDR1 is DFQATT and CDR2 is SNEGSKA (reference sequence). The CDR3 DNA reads TGCAGTGCTACCCCGGGACTAGCGGAAGAACAAGAGACCCAGTACTTC. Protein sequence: CSATPGLAEEQETQYF.

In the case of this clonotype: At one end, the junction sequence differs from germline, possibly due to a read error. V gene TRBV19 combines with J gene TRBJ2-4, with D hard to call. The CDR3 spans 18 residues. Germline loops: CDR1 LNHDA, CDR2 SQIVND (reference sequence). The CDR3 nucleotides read TGTGCCAGTAGTATAGAAGTGGAAGGCGACACGGCCAAAAACAGTCAGTACTTC. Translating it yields CASSIEVEGDTAKNSQYF. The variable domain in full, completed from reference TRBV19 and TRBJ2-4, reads DGGITQSPKYLFRKEGQNVTLSCEQNLNHDAMYWYRQDPGQGLRLIYYSQIVNDFQKGDIAEGYSVSREKKESFPLTVTSAQKNPTAFYLCASSIEVEGDTAKNSQYFGAGTRLSVL.

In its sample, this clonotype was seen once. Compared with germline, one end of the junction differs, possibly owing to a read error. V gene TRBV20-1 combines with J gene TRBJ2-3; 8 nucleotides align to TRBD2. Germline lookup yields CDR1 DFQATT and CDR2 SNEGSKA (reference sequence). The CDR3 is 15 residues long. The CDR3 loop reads CSARDHPSGSDTQYF. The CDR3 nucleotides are TGCAGTGCTAGAGATCACCCTAGCGGGTCAGATACGCAGTATTTC.